This passage covers 27 T cell receptor beta chains from one sample sequenced in a study of blood T cell repertoires in COVID-19. The protocol was immunoSEQ multiplex PCR, while the TCRdb copy is restricted to in-frame clones and leaves out a portion. The sample lists around 480,000 clones; 88% were seen once. Material for sequencing was peripheral blood. These receptor sequences come from a woman in her fifties or sixties with COVID-19, enrolled during active disease.

This chain joins TRBV21-1 and TRBJ2-2; the D segment call TRBD2 is taken from the table without a DNA check. TRBV21-1 is described as a pseudogene. The CDR3 contains 16 residues. DNA of the CDR3: TGTGCCAGCAGCAAAGAACTAGCGGGGGGGTCCGGGGAGCTGTTTTTT. It specifies CASSKELAGGSGELFF.

V and J are TRBV5-1 and TRBJ1-2; the match to TRBD1 covers 12 bases. Germline-derived CDR1 and CDR2 are SGHRS and YFSETQ. The CDR3 length is 15 residues. The V and J ends lost 4 bases and 5 bases, in that order; junction bases with no gene match: 6. CDR3 bases: TGCGCCAGCAGCCCTGGGACAGGGGGCTATTATGGCTACACCTTC. Translating it yields CASSPGTGGYYGYTF.

The count of this clone is one. The chain joins TRBV2 to TRBJ2-6, with TRBD1 matching 7 bases. The trim removed 6 bases at V and 4 bases at J, leaving 6 bases unmatched. This CDR3 is built from 15 residues. CDR1 SNHLY and CDR2 FYNNEI come from the germline V gene. This CDR3 reads CASRDRVAGANVLTF. The CDR3 DNA reads as TGTGCCAGCAGAGACAGGGTGGCGGGGGCCAACGTCCTGACTTTC.

The chain couples TRBV19 to TRBJ1-1; D might be TRBD1 (5 bases). CDR3 length equals 13 residues. Looked up from germline, CDR1 is LNHDA and CDR2 is SQIVND (reference sequence). Trimming shortened V by 5 bases and J by 5 bases, and 12 bases separated the two germline ends. The CDR3 loop reads CASSQGRRTEAFF. The CDR3 DNA follows: TGTGCCAGTAGTCAGGGCCGAAGGACTGAAGCTTTCTTT.

The chain links TRBV6-6 to TRBJ1-1, with 9 bases that match TRBD1. V trimming: 5 bases; J trimming: 12 bases; junction bases outside the gene matches: 13. CDR1 MNHNY and CDR2 SVGAGI come from the germline V gene (reference sequence). This CDR3 region has 14 residues. This chain's CDR3 is CASSDTGGTRTSFF. As DNA, the CDR3 is TGTGCCAGCAGTGACACAGGGGGCACCAGGACATCTTTCTTT.

The rearrangement links TRBV29-1 to TRBJ2-7; 10 positions match TRBD2. CDR3 length equals 13 residues. V lost 4 bases and J lost 2; bases outside the gene matches: 2. Germline values: CDR1 SQVTM, CDR2 ANQGSEA. The chain's CDR3 is CSVGTSGAYEQYF. CDR3 DNA: TGCAGCGTTGGGACTAGCGGAGCCTACGAGCAGTACTTC.

The rearrangement links TRBV9 to TRBJ1-2; 8 bases agree with TRBD1. Germline V lookup: CDR1 SGDLS, CDR2 YYNGEE. The junction had 15 bases not matched to a gene; V was cut back by 7 bases and J by 4 bases. The CDR3 is made up of 16 amino acids. CDR3 amino acids: CASGPQGDRPSYGYTF. The CDR3 DNA follows: TGTGCCAGCGGACCTCAAGGGGACAGGCCCTCCTATGGCTACACCTTC.

The V call is TRBV6-1, the J call TRBJ1-1; possibly TRBD1 for D (5 bases). V lost 4 bases and J 2 bases, leaving 17 bases between the germline ends. Germline CDR1 MNHNS, CDR2 SASEGT. The CDR3 extends over 16 amino acids. The chain's CDR3 is CASSVLLGQTNTEAFF. CDR3 coding DNA: TGTGCCAGCAGTGTACTGTTGGGGCAGACTAACACTGAAGCTTTCTTT.

The chain links TRBV6-1 to TRBJ2-3, with 11 bases identical to TRBD2. The CDR3 has 16 residues. Germline loops: CDR1 MNHNS, CDR2 SASEGT. The V gene end was trimmed by 4 bases and the J gene end by 2 bases; junction bases not matched to a gene: 5. The CDR3 sequence: CASSGVLAGDTDTQYF. DNA for the CDR3: TGTGCCAGCAGTGGAGTACTAGCGGGGGACACAGATACGCAGTATTTT.

This chain links TRBV9 with TRBJ2-1; 8 nucleotides match TRBD1. After removal of 9 bases from V and 3 bases from J, the junction contained 8 bases not matched to a gene. The CDR3 consists of 14 residues. Germline lookup yields CDR1 SGDLS and CDR2 YYNGEE. CDR3 bases: TGTGCCACCTGGATGACAGGGGACTACAATGAGCAGTTCTTC. Translation: CATWMTGDYNEQFF.

This clone was seen just once. The CDR3 here is CASRLATSSYNEQFF. The CDR3 DNA is TGTGCCAGCAGGCTGGCAACCAGCTCCTACAATGAGCAGTTCTTC. The chain carries TRBV27 and TRBJ2-1; D call uncertain. Germline CDR1 MNHEY, CDR2 SMNVEV (reference sequence). The CDR3 contains 15 residues. Trimming cost V 6 bases and J 0 bases, with 12 bases left between them.

J is TRBJ1-2 and V is TRBV5-5; a possible D gene is TRBD1 (5 bases). This CDR3 contains 11 residues. Trimming pared 0 bases from V and 9 bases from J, leaving 6 bases between. CDR1 is SGHKS, CDR2 YYEKEE, per germline (reference sequence). The CDR3 DNA is TGTGCCAGCAGCTTGGCAGGGAGCTACACCTTC. Translated: CASSLAGSYTF.

V usage is TRBV5-6 and J usage is TRBJ2-1, with D maybe TRBD1 (5 bases). The CDR3 loop spans 15 amino acids. CDR1 is SGHDT, CDR2 YYEEEE, per germline. V dropped 5 bases and J dropped 6 bases, with 18 bases sitting between them. Written as DNA, the CDR3 is TGTGCCAGCAGTACCGGCGGACACGTCTTCAATGAGCAGTTCTTC. The encoded protein is CASSTGGHVFNEQFF.

This sequence joins TRBV7-2 and TRBJ2-7; 7 nucleotides agree with TRBD1. V lost 4 bases and J lost 5; bases outside the gene matches: 5. This CDR3 is 13 amino acids long. Germline V gene lookup returns CDR1 SGHTA and CDR2 FQGNSA. The CDR3 loop reads CASSSPGTDEQYF. Written as DNA, the CDR3 is TGTGCCAGCAGCTCCCCCGGGACAGACGAGCAGTACTTC.

The table lists this clone with a few counts. The rearrangement uses TRBV10-3 and TRBJ1-5; 9 positions match TRBD1. Trimming at V came to 6 bases and at J to 3 bases, leaving 9 bases not matched to a gene. The CDR3 is 16 amino acids. CDR1 and CDR2 (germline): ENHRY, SYGVKD. CDR3 sequence (DNA): TGTGCCATCAGGGATGCCACAGGGGGCAACAATCAGCCCCAGCATTTT. Its translation: CAIRDATGGNNQPQHF.

V gene TRBV28 combines with J gene TRBJ1-4; 7 bases are a match to TRBD1. Losses at the gene ends were 7 bases for V and 5 bases for J; bases not matched to a gene: 7. Germline CDR1 MDHEN, CDR2 SYDVKM. The CDR3 has 14 residues. This chain's CDR3 is CASKTPGGNEKLFF. CDR3 nucleotides: TGTGCCAGCAAGACTCCAGGGGGGAATGAAAAACTGTTTTTT.

V gene TRBV5-4 combines with J gene TRBJ1-1; D call uncertain. V lost 0 bases to trimming and J lost 1 base, with 7 bases between them. The CDR3 has 14 residues. Germline CDR1 and CDR2: SGHNT and YYREEE (reference sequence). The DNA of the CDR3 is TGTGCCAGCAGCTTGGACAGACAGAACACTGAAGCTTTCTTT. This gives the protein CASSLDRQNTEAFF.

The V call is TRBV11-2, the J call TRBJ2-7; 11 positions agree with TRBD2. The J segment lost 6 bases and the V segment lost 2 bases, leaving 3 bases of the junction unmatched. The CDR3 spans 14 residues. CDR1 is SGHAT, CDR2 FQNNGV, per germline. The CDR3 DNA is TGTGCCAGCAGCTTAAGGCTAGCGGGGGGCGAGCAGTACTTC. Protein sequence: CASSLRLAGGEQYF.

The chain links TRBV27 to TRBJ1-2, with D perhaps matching TRBD1 (5 bases). V was cut by 4 bases and J by 3 bases, with 12 bases left in between. From germline, CDR1 is MNHEY and CDR2 SMNVEV (reference sequence). CDR3 length equals 14 residues. The CDR3 sequence is CASSSPTRDYGYTF. The CDR3 DNA is TGTGCCAGCAGTTCCCCCACCAGGGACTATGGCTACACCTTC.

The chain employs TRBV5-1 and TRBJ2-3; TRBD1 matches 7 bases. This CDR3 is 15 amino acids long. Germline assignment: CDR1 SGHRS and CDR2 YFSETQ. Unmatched junction bases numbered 8, after V lost 5 bases and J lost 2 bases. The CDR3 DNA follows: TGCGCCAGCAGGCCTACCGGGACAGCCACAGATACGCAGTATTTT. This gives the protein CASRPTGTATDTQYF.

The chain uses TRBV3-1 (or the pseudogene TRBV3-2) and TRBJ1-2; a possible D gene is TRBD1 (5 bases). The germline V gene has CDR1 LGHDT and CDR2 YNNKEL (reference sequence). The CDR3 runs 16 residues. Trimming removed 1 base from V and 8 bases from J, with 20 bases in between. The CDR3 nucleotides read TGTGCCAGCAGCCAAGTGGTGGAACCTGGGGCCTACGGCTACACCTTC. It is translated as CASSQVVEPGAYGYTF.

V usage is TRBV5-3 and J usage is TRBJ1-1, with D possibly matching TRBD1 (5 bases). TRBV5-3 qualifies as an ORF whose function is uncertain. Trimming left V 4 bases short and J 1 base short, with 14 bases between. This CDR3 has 15 amino acids. The CDR3 spells CARSPVAGQNTEAFF. The CDR3 coding sequence is TGTGCCAGAAGCCCCGTGGCGGGGCAGAACACTGAAGCTTTCTTT.

The chain uses TRBV5-1 and TRBJ2-7; 10 nucleotides line up with TRBD1. The CDR3 consists of 14 residues. Germline V gene lookup returns CDR1 SGHRS and CDR2 YFSETQ. V shed 4 bases, J shed 5 bases, and the junction held 6 bases outside the gene matches. The CDR3 DNA reads as TGCGCCAGCAGCGGGGGACAGGGGAGCAACGAGCAGTACTTC. Amino acid sequence: CASSGGQGSNEQYF.

The V gene is TRBV7-8, the J gene TRBJ2-7, with a weak D call TRBD2 (5 bases). Looked up from germline, CDR1 is SGHVS and CDR2 is FQNEAQ. Trimming shortened V by 4 bases and J by 0 bases, and 10 bases separated the two germline ends. CDR3 length: 14 amino acids. The CDR3 here is CASSSSGSSYEQYF. In DNA form, the CDR3 reads TGTGCCAGCAGCTCGTCGGGGAGCTCCTACGAGCAGTACTTC.

This clone was seen more than once but under ten times. The chain uses TRBV5-1 and TRBJ2-7; 9 nucleotides line up with TRBD1. J gave up 4 bases and V 4 bases, and 6 bases lay outside the gene matches. The CDR3 sequence is 14 residues long. Germline V CDR1 and CDR2: SGHRS, YFSETQ. This CDR3 reads CASSMRGQGYEQYF. For the CDR3, the DNA is TGCGCCAGCAGCATGCGCGGACAGGGGTACGAGCAGTACTTC.

This clone was observed a handful of times. DNA of the CDR3: TGTGCCAGCAGCCACAGGACTAGCGGCAGCACAGATACGCAGTATTTT. Protein: CASSHRTSGSTDTQYF. This sequence joins TRBV13 and TRBJ2-3, with TRBD2 matching over 10 bases. The V gene end was trimmed by 5 bases and the J gene end by 0 bases; junction bases not matched to a gene: 5. This CDR3 is built from 16 residues. Germline CDR1 and CDR2: PRHDT and FYEKMQ (reference sequence).

This CDR3 reads CSVVEGGAENEKLFF. CDR3 DNA sequence: TGCAGCGTTGTCGAAGGGGGCGCGGAAAATGAAAAACTGTTTTTT. The chain links TRBV29-1 to TRBJ1-4; 7 positions match TRBD1. Germline loops: CDR1 SQVTM, CDR2 ANQGSEA. The V and J ends lost 4 bases and 5 bases, in that order; junction bases with no gene match: 10. The length of the CDR3 is 15 residues.